The T cell receptor beta chain under discussion was sequenced for a study of T cells in Graves' hyperthyroidism and ophthalmopathy. Using RNA transcripts as the source, TCR beta CDR3 regions were amplified. In the first-round RT-PCR of the TCR CDR3, the HTBI primer set was used. Each CDR3 protein is one row after TCRdb ran MiXCR on the multiplex PCR reads. The sample carries about 610,000 distinct CDR3 sequences, about 43% recorded once. A word on this clonotype: Its matching antigen is unknown.

Findings and limits, study-wide: The model forecast ophthalmopathy, anticipating it by a median around 6.5 months before onset.

Patients showing uncontrolled infection, other autoimmune disease, pregnancy or lactation were ineligible. Clinical symptoms, serum thyroxine, TRAb, thyroid ultrasound and orbital computed tomography established diagnosis. The trim removed 6 bases at V and 0 bases at J, leaving 8 bases unmatched. CDR3 length: 16 residues. Germline-derived CDR1 and CDR2 are MNHNY and SVGAGI (reference sequence). The chain is built from TRBV6-6 and TRBJ2-7; TRBD1 agrees at 10 bases. The receptor's source is a woman younger than 30 with Graves' hyperthyroidism. Sequences were obtained from peripheral blood or thyroid tissue (not recorded which). The CDR3 sequence is CASSERTGGSSYEQYF. The DNA of the CDR3 is TGTGCCAGCAGCGAGAGGACAGGGGGGAGCTCCTACGAGCAGTACTTC.